This entry is about one TCR beta chain. The source of the sample is a study of T cells after yellow fever vaccination. A universal primer site and UMIs were added as TCR cDNA was made by 5'RACE template switching. TCRdb independently ran MiXCR on the 5' RACE reads; one entry per CDR3 protein. The repertoire holds approximately 300,000 distinct CDR3 sequences, roughly 10% seen once, with about 3.3% in the top ten. CDR3 length: 15 residues. V lost 7 bases, J lost 0 bases, and 13 bases lay in between. The chain combines TRBV12-3 or TRBV12-4 with TRBJ1-3; the D gene is possibly TRBD1 (5 bases). The specimen was CD4+ T cells sorted from PBMCs, collected 45 days after the yellow fever booster vaccination. The receptor was isolated from a man younger than 30 who received the YFV17D yellow fever vaccine. The CDR3 DNA follows: TGTGCCAGCACGGAGGGGATAATCTCTGGAAACACCATATATTTT. Its protein product is CASTEGIISGNTIYF.